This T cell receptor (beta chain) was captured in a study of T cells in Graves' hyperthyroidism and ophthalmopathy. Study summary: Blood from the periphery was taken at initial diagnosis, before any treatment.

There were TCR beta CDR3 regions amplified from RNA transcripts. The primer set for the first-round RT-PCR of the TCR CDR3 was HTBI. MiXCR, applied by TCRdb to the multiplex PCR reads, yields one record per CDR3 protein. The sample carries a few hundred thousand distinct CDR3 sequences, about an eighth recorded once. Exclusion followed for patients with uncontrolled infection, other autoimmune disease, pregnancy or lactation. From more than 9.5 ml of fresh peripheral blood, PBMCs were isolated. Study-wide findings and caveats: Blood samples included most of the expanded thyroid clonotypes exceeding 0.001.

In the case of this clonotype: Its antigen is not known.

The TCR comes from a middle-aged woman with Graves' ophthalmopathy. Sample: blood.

CDR3 DNA: TGTGCCAGCAGCAACAAGGTTTCGGGACAGGCACACTACGAGCAGTACTTC. Translated, it gives CASSNKVSGQAHYEQYF. The gene calls are TRBV7-9 and TRBJ2-7; 8 bases fit TRBD1. This CDR3 has 17 residues. V was clipped by 5 bases and J by 3 bases; unmatched bases: 15. From germline, CDR1 is SEHNR and CDR2 FQNEAQ (reference sequence).